This T cell receptor beta chain was profiled in a study of blood T cell repertoires in COVID-19. As for the study in general: The United States, Italy and Spain supplied acute and convalescent COVID-19 samples.

Sequenced by immunoSEQ multiplex PCR; TCRdb stores in-frame clones only, minus some. The sample yields 230,000 or so clones, around 82% seen once. Germline trimming cut 4 bases from V and 5 bases from J; bases unmatched to any gene: 2. This CDR3 contains 13 residues. Participants were placed into cohorts based on the clinical history they reported. The chain is built from TRBV12-3 or TRBV12-4 and TRBJ2-7, with 10 nucleotides matching TRBD1. Sequenced: PBMCs or T cells enriched from blood (not recorded which). This sequence originates from a man over 45 who had recovered from COVID-19. DNA of the CDR3: TGTGCCAGCAGTTCCGGGACAGGGGACGAGCAGTACTTC. Residues: CASSSGTGDEQYF.